Presented here are 2 T cell receptor beta chains from one specimen sequenced in a study of T cell responses to AZD1222 COVID-19 vaccine. Sequencing used immunoSEQ multiplex PCR; TCRdb keeps in-frame clones, though not all of them. The table lists more than 150,000 clones, 85% to 95% of them singletons. Sequenced here: peripheral blood, sampled on day 0 of AZD1222 vaccination. Receptor source: an adult in good health.

This chain uses TRBV11-2 with TRBJ1-2; D perhaps matches TRBD1 (5 bases). V was trimmed by 3 bases and J by 1 base, leaving 18 bases between them. Germline CDR1 is SGHAT and CDR2 is FQNNGV. The CDR3 totals 17 residues. CDR3 coding DNA: TGTGCCAGCAGCTTGCCCCTCCCCAGGGCGGATAACTATGGCTACACCTTC. Protein product: CASSLPLPRADNYGYTF.

V and J are TRBV15 and TRBJ2-2; a possible D gene is TRBD1 (6 bases). The CDR3 loop spans 16 amino acids. CDR1 and CDR2 (germline): LNHNV, YYDKDF (reference sequence). V was shortened by 3 bases and J by 4 bases, with 15 bases between the two germline ends. CDR3 coding DNA: TGTGCCACCAGCAGGCCCGAACAGGGTACCACCGGGGAGCTGTTTTTT. Amino acids: CATSRPEQGTTGELFF.